A single T cell receptor (beta chain) is shown here with its context. What it binds is not known. The record originates from a study of vaccination effects on CD4 cells after COVID-19. Study at large: Two doses of BNT162b2 or mRNA-1273 vaccine were administered to participants. Study-level points and caveats: The study enrolled few convalescent patients and sampled no early post-infection timepoints. New vaccine-induced clones dominated post-vaccine spike-reactive clones in convalescents.

Using viral peptide pools, the ViraFEST assay grew out antigen-specific CD4+ T cells prior to sequencing. CD4+ T cells were isolated after 10 days of culture. From March to December 2020, the person had a SARS-CoV-2 infection that was confirmed by PCR. Each culture had half its medium swapped for IL-2 medium on days 3 and 7. V dropped 5 bases and J dropped 9 bases, with 17 bases sitting between them. Germline V CDR1 and CDR2: MNHEY, SVGAGI. The CDR3 is 14 residues long. Assay: immunoSEQ multiplex PCR; the TCRdb copy retains only in-frame clones and omits some. The sample shows around 30,000 clones, roughly 77% of them seen only once.

The rearrangement links TRBV6-5 to TRBJ2-1; D remains unclear. Sequencing used CD4+ T cells from PBMCs cultured with HCoV-NL63 spike peptides, obtained before COVID-19 vaccination. The clonotype originates from a human donor who had a prior SARS-CoV-2 infection. CDR3 nucleotides: TGTGCCAGCAGTATCCGACCGGGCCCGGTTGAGCAGTTCTTC. Its protein product is CASSIRPGPVEQFF.